The present T cell receptor (beta chain) was sequenced within a study of blood T cell dynamics during melanoma immunotherapy. Study summary: First-line therapy was either pembrolizumab or nivolumab with ipilimumab for metastatic melanoma. The study's findings and limits: Clones driving repertoire changes may be melanoma-specific or general immune activation.

Regarding this clone: Its antigen is unidentified.

CDR3 length: 17 amino acids. Germline V gene data show CDR1 as GTSNPN and CDR2 as SVGIG (reference sequence). V gave up 0 bases and J gave up 0 bases; unmatched junction bases: 8. Every bulk PBMC sample received the same 350 ng of DNA. Only in-frame clones appear in the TCRdb table, and some are missing; sequencing was by immunoSEQ multiplex PCR. The sample lists about 8,600 clones, 87% occurring once. Time point noted: week 3, after first cycle of checkpoint inhibitor. The chain has TRBV30 and TRBJ2-1; 7 positions match TRBD2. The starting material was blood, obtained from a patient treated with checkpoint blockade. The receptor's source is a human donor with melanoma. The CDR3 region has the DNA TGTGCCTGGAGTGTTGCTAGCGGCTTGAGCTCCTACAATGAGCAGTTCTTC. The encoded protein is CAWSVASGLSSYNEQFF.